The rows below give T cell receptor beta chains drawn from one sample of a study of cytomegalovirus exposure and HLA in healthy donors. The data were produced by immunoSEQ multiplex PCR, yet TCRdb's version contains in-frame clones alone and is incomplete. Of approximately 130,000 clones in the sample, around 85% were seen once. The specimen was PBMCs. These receptors were collected from a woman in her twenties or thirties in good health and CMV-seropositive. CDR3s include the opening cysteine and the closing phenylalanine or tryptophan. The order of the fields is D gene, clone size, V gene, J gene, CDR3 length, CDR3 DNA, CDR3 protein. A D gene is named only where the DNA matches it firmly. Clone size is not always given. Where it is, it says once, few, many or a class for expanded clones.

D: TRBD2; size: -; V: TRBV5-1; J: TRBJ2-1; length: 16; DNA: TGCGCCAGCAGCTTAATAGCGGGGCCCTCCTACAATGAGCAGTTCTTC; CDR3: CASSLIAGPSYNEQFF
D: -; size: -; V: TRBV27; J: TRBJ2-7; length: 15; DNA: TGTGCCAGCAGTCCAACAGGCGTTCTTTCCTACGAGCAGTACTTC; CDR3: CASSPTGVLSYEQYF
D: -; size: few; V: TRBV7-9; J: TRBJ2-2; length: 13; DNA: TGTGCCAGCAGCTCAACTACGACGGGGGAGCTGTTTTTT; CDR3: CASSSTTTGELFF
D: -; size: -; V: TRBV6-1; J: TRBJ1-1; length: 14; DNA: TGTGCCGCCTCGTTCCCAGGGGTTAACGATGAAGCTTTCTTT; CDR3: CAASFPGVNDEAFF
D: TRBD1; size: -; V: TRBV10-3; J: TRBJ2-7; length: 13; DNA: TGTGCAATCACGGACAGGCCCTCCTACGAGCAGTACTTC; CDR3: CAITDRPSYEQYF
D: TRBD1; size: -; V: TRBV13; J: TRBJ1-1; length: 14; DNA: TGTGCCAGCAGAATTAGGACAGGGCACACTGAAGCTTTCTTT; CDR3: CASRIRTGHTEAFF
D: TRBD1; size: -; V: TRBV30; J: TRBJ2-1; length: 17; DNA: TGTGCCTGGAGGCAAATGATGGGGACAGGGCATTACAATGAGCAGTTCTTC; CDR3: CAWRQMMGTGHYNEQFF
D: TRBD1; size: -; V: TRBV7-9; J: TRBJ2-5; length: 16; DNA: TGTGCCAGCAGCTTAGGAGACAGGGGAAGTCAAGAGACCCAGTACTTC; CDR3: CASSLGDRGSQETQYF
D: TRBD2; size: -; V: TRBV10-2; J: TRBJ2-3; length: 16; DNA: TGCGCCAGCACGACTAGCGGGGGGCCGGTTATAGATACGCAGTATTTT; CDR3: CASTTSGGPVIDTQYF
D: -; size: -; V: TRBV2; J: TRBJ2-3; length: 14; DNA: TGTGCCAGCAGATTTAGGGGTAGCACAGATACGCAGTATTTT; CDR3: CASRFRGSTDTQYF
D: -; size: -; V: TRBV28; J: TRBJ1-5; length: 14; DNA: TGTGCCAGCAGTTTAGTCGACGGGGATCAGCCCCAGCATTTT; CDR3: CASSLVDGDQPQHF
D: -; size: -; V: TRBV29-1; J: TRBJ1-1; length: 15; DNA: TGCAGCGTTGTAGGTCTGGCACAGGGCAACACTGAAGCTTTCTTT; CDR3: CSVVGLAQGNTEAFF
D: -; size: -; V: TRBV6-5; J: TRBJ2-7; length: 16; DNA: TGTGCCAGCAGTTACTCCGTCACAGGCGATACCTACGAGCAGTACTTC; CDR3: CASSYSVTGDTYEQYF
D: TRBD2; size: once; V: TRBV6-6; J: TRBJ2-1; length: 16; DNA: TGTGCCAGCAGCTCCCTGGGACTAGCGGGAGTGGAAGAGCAGTTCTTC; CDR3: CASSSLGLAGVEEQFF
D: -; size: -; V: TRBV27; J: TRBJ1-6; length: 14; DNA: TGTGCCAGCAGTTTAGGCGGTTATAATTCACCCCTCCACTTT; CDR3: CASSLGGYNSPLHF
D: -; size: -; V: TRBV5-1; J: TRBJ1-1; length: 13; DNA: TGCGCCAGCAGCCCATCTCTACAGGAATCAGCTTTCTTT; CDR3: CASSPSLQESAFF
D: -; size: -; V: TRBV7-8; J: TRBJ2-7; length: 15; DNA: TGTGCCAGCAGCTACTCCCGGGACATCTACTACGAGCAGTACTTC; CDR3: CASSYSRDIYYEQYF
D: -; size: -; V: TRBV25-1; J: TRBJ1-1; length: 13; DNA: TGTGCCAGCAAGGCCAGGATGGGCACTGAAGCTTTCTTT; CDR3: CASKARMGTEAFF
D: TRBD1; size: -; V: TRBV2; J: TRBJ2-3; length: 12; DNA: TGTGCCAGCAGTACGACAGGGGGTACGCAGTATTTT; CDR3: CASSTTGGTQYF
D: -; size: -; V: TRBV5-1; J: TRBJ1-2; length: 14; DNA: TGCGCCAGCAGCTTGGAATCCTCTTACTATGGCTACACCTTC; CDR3: CASSLESSYYGYTF
D: -; size: -; V: TRBV10-3; J: TRBJ1-1; length: 9; DNA: TGTGCCATCAGGAAGTCCCAGAACTTT; CDR3: CAIRKSQNF
D: TRBD1; size: -; V: TRBV6-1; J: TRBJ2-3; length: 15; DNA: TGTGCCAGCAGTGGGGGGGACAGGATCACAGATACGCAGTATTTT; CDR3: CASSGGDRITDTQYF
D: TRBD1; size: -; V: TRBV5-1; J: TRBJ2-2; length: 15; DNA: TGCGCCAGCTCCTCCGACCCAGAGGGGGCTGGGGAGCTGTTTTTT; CDR3: CASSSDPEGAGELFF
D: TRBD2; size: -; V: TRBV18; J: TRBJ2-5; length: 14; DNA: TGTGCCAGCTCACCGACTAGCGACCAAGAGACCCAGTACTTC; CDR3: CASSPTSDQETQYF
D: -; size: few; V: TRBV6-4; J: TRBJ1-5; length: 13; DNA: TGTGCCAGCAGTGACCAGGCAGACCAGCCCCAGCATTTT; CDR3: CASSDQADQPQHF
D: -; size: once; V: TRBV5-1; J: TRBJ2-1; length: 12; DNA: TGCGCCAGCAGCTTGGCCTCGAGTGAGCAGTTCTTC; CDR3: CASSLASSEQFF
D: -; size: -; V: TRBV19; J: TRBJ1-4; length: 15; DNA: TGTGCCAGTAGTGTATCGGGAGAGGGTTTCGAAAAACTGTTTTTT; CDR3: CASSVSGEGFEKLFF
D: TRBD1; size: -; V: TRBV6-1; J: TRBJ1-4; length: 15; DNA: TGTGCCAGCAGAGCAACAGGGGGCCTTAATGAAAAACTGTTTTTT; CDR3: CASRATGGLNEKLFF
D: TRBD2; size: -; V: TRBV7-2; J: TRBJ2-7; length: 16; DNA: TGTGCCAGCAGTTCCGCTAGCGGGAGGGCCAGCTACGAGCAGTACTTC; CDR3: CASSSASGRASYEQYF
D: TRBD2; size: -; V: TRBV20-1; J: TRBJ2-1; length: 11; DNA: TGCAGTGCGGGGGGGAGTAATGAGCAGTTCTTC; CDR3: CSAGGSNEQFF
D: -; size: -; V: TRBV21-1; J: TRBJ1-2; length: 17; DNA: TGTGCCAGCAGCTACCGGGACAGGGATACCTTACTCGATGGCTACACCTTC; CDR3: CASSYRDRDTLLDGYTF
D: -; size: -; V: TRBV6-6; J: TRBJ2-7; length: 14; DNA: TGTGCCAGCAGTTACTCGGGGCCCCCCGGGGAGCAGTACTTC; CDR3: CASSYSGPPGEQYF
D: -; size: -; V: TRBV7-3; J: TRBJ2-2; length: 17; DNA: TGTGCCAGCAGCTTAACGAATGACGGTCCAAGCGCCGGGGAGCTGTTTTTT; CDR3: CASSLTNDGPSAGELFF
D: -; size: -; V: TRBV2; J: TRBJ2-1; length: 13; DNA: TGTGCCAGCAGTGGGGGGCCGGGGGGTGAGCAGTTCTTC; CDR3: CASSGGPGGEQFF
D: TRBD1; size: -; V: TRBV6-6; J: TRBJ1-1; length: 14; DNA: TGTGCCAGCAGTTACGTACAGGGGGCCGCTGAAGCTTTCTTT; CDR3: CASSYVQGAAEAFF
D: -; size: once; V: TRBV5-1; J: TRBJ1-1; length: 16; DNA: TGCGCCAGCAGCTTAGGCCAGGGCTCATTGAACACTGAAGCTTTCTTT; CDR3: CASSLGQGSLNTEAFF
D: -; size: -; V: TRBV19; J: TRBJ1-5; length: 16; DNA: TGTGCCAGTAGTATGTATTGGGCAGACCTCAAGCAGCCCCAGCATTTT; CDR3: CASSMYWADLKQPQHF
D: TRBD2; size: few; V: TRBV6-4; J: TRBJ2-3; length: 14; DNA: TGTGCCAGCAGTGACGGACTAGCCACAGATACGCAGTATTTT; CDR3: CASSDGLATDTQYF
D: -; size: -; V: TRBV28; J: TRBJ2-7; length: 11; DNA: TGTGCCAGCAGGGACACCTACGAGCAGTACTTC; CDR3: CASRDTYEQYF
D: -; size: few; V: TRBV6-6; J: TRBJ1-6; length: 11; DNA: TGTGCCAGCAGTTCCGGGTCACCCCTCCACTTT; CDR3: CASSSGSPLHF
D: TRBD1; size: -; V: TRBV9; J: TRBJ2-7; length: 15; DNA: TGTGCCAGCAGCGTAGCGGGGACAGCCTCCTACGAGCAGTACTTC; CDR3: CASSVAGTASYEQYF
D: TRBD2; size: -; V: TRBV2; J: TRBJ2-7; length: 16; DNA: TGTGCCAGCAGTGAAAGCGAAGGGGCGGGGGTCTACGAGCAGTACTTC; CDR3: CASSESEGAGVYEQYF
D: TRBD1; size: -; V: TRBV28; J: TRBJ2-7; length: 15; DNA: TGTGCCAGCAGTTCAACCGGACAGGGGTCCTACGAGCAGTACTTC; CDR3: CASSSTGQGSYEQYF
D: -; size: -; V: TRBV11-2; J: TRBJ1-2; length: 15; DNA: TGTGCCAGCAGCCCCCAGGGGTGGAAAGTTGACGGCTACACCTTC; CDR3: CASSPQGWKVDGYTF
D: -; size: -; V: TRBV27; J: TRBJ2-7; length: 15; DNA: TGTGCCAGCAGTATTTTAGGGGAAGGGGACTACGAGCAGTACTTC; CDR3: CASSILGEGDYEQYF
D: -; size: -; V: TRBV7-9; J: TRBJ2-5; length: 15; DNA: TGTGCCAGCAGCGGGACTGCAATAGTCGGGGAGACCCAGTACTTC; CDR3: CASSGTAIVGETQYF
D: TRBD1; size: once; V: TRBV7-9; J: TRBJ2-1; length: 16; DNA: TGTGCCAGCAGCTCGCCCGGGACAGGGGGCTATCCTCCTCAGTTCTTC; CDR3: CASSSPGTGGYPPQFF
D: -; size: -; V: TRBV4-2; J: TRBJ2-1; length: 17; DNA: TGTGCCAGCAGCCAGGACCTATCGGGAGCCTCCTACAATGAGCAGTTCTTC; CDR3: CASSQDLSGASYNEQFF